Sequencing of this T cell receptor beta chain was carried out in a study of blood T cell repertoires in COVID-19. Whole-study context: The cDNA or gDNA used as material had been derived from T cells, B-cell-depleted T cells, or PBMCs.

The authors' processing: Amplified reference gene primers provided the basis for estimating nucleated cell counts. Clones were sequenced by immunoSEQ multiplex PCR, and TCRdb holds only the in-frame ones, with some missing. V and J calls plus clone size are reproduced from that table; the DNA served to infer D and trimming. The repertoire consists of a few hundred thousand clones, with 85% occurring once and the leading ten covering approximately 3.7%. Germline V lookup: CDR1 GTSNPN, CDR2 SVGIG (reference sequence). The CDR3 sequence is 15 residues long. Trimming cost V 1 base and J 4 bases, with 14 bases left between them.

The chain has TRBV30 and TRBJ1-3; D may be TRBD1 (6 bases). The clonotype was recovered from a woman younger than 30 with acute or convalescent COVID-19. Sequencing input: peripheral blood. The CDR3 is CAWSAGGASGNTIYF. The CDR3 bases are TGTGCCTGGAGTGCCGGGGGGGCGTCAGGAAACACCATATATTTT.